The rows below give T cell receptor beta chains drawn from one sample of a study of control samples from healthy donors and cancer patients. TCRdb's table, derived via immunoSEQ multiplex PCR, lists solely in-frame clones and lacks some. The sample carries 170,000 or so clones, about 91% recorded once. Sequencing was performed on blood. These receptors were obtained from a woman in her thirties or forties in good health. Each CDR3 is given without its conserved first and last residue. The order of the fields is CDR3 protein, J gene, D gene, V gene. D genes are given only for firm matches.

CDR3aa: ASSKGNGDTQY
j_gene: TRBJ2-3
d_gene: NA
v_gene: TRBV12-3/TRBV12-4

CDR3aa: ASSSTVGEQF
j_gene: TRBJ2-1
d_gene: NA
v_gene: TRBV5-5

CDR3aa: ASSHRDSRGETQY
j_gene: TRBJ2-5
d_gene: TRBD1
v_gene: TRBV6-5

CDR3aa: ASSQATNTDTQY
j_gene: TRBJ2-3
d_gene: NA
v_gene: TRBV4-2

CDR3aa: ASSQVSRRANEKLF
j_gene: TRBJ1-4
d_gene: NA
v_gene: TRBV4-1

CDR3aa: ARSLRDNQPQH
j_gene: TRBJ1-5
d_gene: NA
v_gene: TRBV7-5

CDR3aa: ASSELAGGLETQY
j_gene: TRBJ2-5
d_gene: TRBD2
v_gene: TRBV6-1

CDR3aa: ASRNRGLGSPLH
j_gene: TRBJ1-6
d_gene: TRBD1
v_gene: TRBV28

CDR3aa: ASSRTGEATEAF
j_gene: TRBJ1-1
d_gene: TRBD1
v_gene: TRBV7-8

CDR3aa: ASSQDRGET
j_gene: TRBJ1-2
d_gene: TRBD1
v_gene: TRBV18

CDR3aa: ASSLDVRGGYT
j_gene: TRBJ1-2
d_gene: NA
v_gene: TRBV7-9

CDR3aa: ASSTGQGFSGNTIY
j_gene: TRBJ1-3
d_gene: TRBD1
v_gene: TRBV19

CDR3aa: ASRGKRAYGYT
j_gene: TRBJ1-2
d_gene: NA
v_gene: TRBV27

CDR3aa: ASSPRQGGGYT
j_gene: TRBJ1-2
d_gene: TRBD1
v_gene: TRBV11-2

CDR3aa: ASGFRTIRGQEPTYEQY
j_gene: TRBJ2-7
d_gene: TRBD1
v_gene: TRBV12-5

CDR3aa: ASSLGPGDEKLF
j_gene: TRBJ1-4
d_gene: NA
v_gene: TRBV7-3

CDR3aa: ASSPSGNTEAF
j_gene: TRBJ1-1
d_gene: NA
v_gene: TRBV6-5

CDR3aa: ASSGRQRFYGYT
j_gene: TRBJ1-2
d_gene: NA
v_gene: TRBV6-7

CDR3aa: SVEDGSAGLQETQY
j_gene: TRBJ2-5
d_gene: NA
v_gene: TRBV29-1

CDR3aa: ASRTSGGVSYNSPLH
j_gene: TRBJ1-6
d_gene: TRBD1
v_gene: TRBV11-2

CDR3aa: ASSLGDQPQH
j_gene: TRBJ1-5
d_gene: NA
v_gene: TRBV7-9

CDR3aa: ASKFERGLNSAEAF
j_gene: TRBJ1-1
d_gene: NA
v_gene: TRBV2

CDR3aa: ASSIDSLPADTQY
j_gene: TRBJ2-3
d_gene: NA
v_gene: TRBV19

CDR3aa: ASSEAGSNEQF
j_gene: TRBJ2-1
d_gene: NA
v_gene: TRBV7-6

CDR3aa: ASSPGGLAGGLGETQY
j_gene: TRBJ2-5
d_gene: TRBD2
v_gene: TRBV6-6